This T cell receptor beta chain appears in the sequencing data of a study of T-cell memory formation after mild COVID-19. Germline trimming cut 6 bases from V and 1 base from J; bases unmatched to any gene: 14. The CDR3 length is 17 residues. TCRdb redid the calling of the 5' RACE reads with MiXCR, one entry per CDR3 protein. The table records 340,000 or so distinct CDR3 sequences, approximately 12% of them present only once. This clonotype has ten or more counts. This clonotype originated in a young man who had mild COVID-19 (a few samples of this study predate the infection). Cell type and time point are not known. V is TRBV12-3 or TRBV12-4 and J is TRBJ2-7, with 8 positions matching TRBD2. What was sequenced was PBMCs or a T cell subset sorted from them (not recorded which). The CDR3 DNA sequence: TGTGCCAGCAGCCACCCGGGGACGGGGGGGGAATCCTACGAGCAGTACTTC. Translating gives CASSHPGTGGESYEQYF.